The T cell receptor beta chain under discussion was sequenced for a study of blood T cell repertoires in COVID-19. The assay was immunoSEQ multiplex PCR, and TCRdb's table has in-frame clones only and misses some. Counted here are fewer than 250,000 clones, approximately 90% occurring once; the ten biggest clones make up less than 0.75%. Germline V gene data show CDR1 as SEHNR and CDR2 as FQNEAQ (reference sequence). The CDR3 has 15 residues. The trim removed 1 base at V and 5 bases at J, leaving 6 bases unmatched. What was sequenced was peripheral blood. The clonotype originates from a man in his forties with acute or convalescent COVID-19. The chain carries TRBV7-9 and TRBJ1-2; 8 bases line up with TRBD1. CDR3 protein: CASSLEGDRGYGYTF. CDR3 nucleotides: TGTGCCAGCAGCTTAGAGGGTGACAGGGGTTATGGCTACACCTTC.